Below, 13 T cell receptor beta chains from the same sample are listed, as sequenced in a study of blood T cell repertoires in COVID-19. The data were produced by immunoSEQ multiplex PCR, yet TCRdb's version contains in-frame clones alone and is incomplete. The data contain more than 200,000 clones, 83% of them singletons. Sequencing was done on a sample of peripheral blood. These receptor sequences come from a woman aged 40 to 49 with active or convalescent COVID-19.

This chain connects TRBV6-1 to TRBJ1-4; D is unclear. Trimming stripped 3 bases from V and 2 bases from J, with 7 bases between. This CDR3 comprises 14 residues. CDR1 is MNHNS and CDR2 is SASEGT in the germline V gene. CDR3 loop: CASSDRGTNEKLFF. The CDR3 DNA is TGTGCCAGCAGTGATCGGGGTACTAATGAAAAACTGTTTTTT.

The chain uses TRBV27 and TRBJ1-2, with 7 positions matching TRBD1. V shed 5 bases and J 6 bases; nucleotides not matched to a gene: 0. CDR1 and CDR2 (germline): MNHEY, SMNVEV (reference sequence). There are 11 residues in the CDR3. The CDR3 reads CASSTGDGYTF. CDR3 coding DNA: TGTGCCAGCAGTACAGGGGATGGCTACACCTTC.

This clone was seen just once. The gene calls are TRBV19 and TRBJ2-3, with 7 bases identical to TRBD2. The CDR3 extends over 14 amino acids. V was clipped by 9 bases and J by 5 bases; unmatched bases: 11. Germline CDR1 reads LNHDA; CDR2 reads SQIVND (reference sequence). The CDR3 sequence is CASLGGSYGDTQYF. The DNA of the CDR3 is TGTGCCAGCCTAGGCGGGAGTTATGGAGATACGCAGTATTTT.

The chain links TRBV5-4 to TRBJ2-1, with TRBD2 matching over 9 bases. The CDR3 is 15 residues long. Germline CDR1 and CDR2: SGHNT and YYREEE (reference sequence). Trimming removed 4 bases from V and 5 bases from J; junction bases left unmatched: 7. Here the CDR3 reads CASSRGRGQDNEQFF. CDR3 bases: TGTGCCAGCAGCCGCGGGAGGGGCCAAGACAATGAGCAGTTCTTC.

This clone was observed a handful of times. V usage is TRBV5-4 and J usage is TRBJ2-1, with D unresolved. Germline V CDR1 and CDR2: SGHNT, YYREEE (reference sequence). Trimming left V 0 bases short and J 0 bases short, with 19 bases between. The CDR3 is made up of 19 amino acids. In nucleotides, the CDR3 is TGTGCCAGCAGCTTGGCCCCAGGCTTTGAGATGAGCTCCTACAATGAGCAGTTCTTC. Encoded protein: CASSLAPGFEMSSYNEQFF.

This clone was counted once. The CDR3 DNA follows: TGCGCCAGCAGCGAACCTCATAGCGGGAGCGCGAATGAGCAGTTCTTC. It is translated as CASSEPHSGSANEQFF. The chain couples TRBV10-2 to TRBJ2-1; TRBD2 agrees at 9 bases. The CDR3 contains 16 residues. Germline V gene lookup returns CDR1 WSHSY and CDR2 SAAADI. Unmatched junction bases numbered 13, after V lost 6 bases and J lost 7 bases.

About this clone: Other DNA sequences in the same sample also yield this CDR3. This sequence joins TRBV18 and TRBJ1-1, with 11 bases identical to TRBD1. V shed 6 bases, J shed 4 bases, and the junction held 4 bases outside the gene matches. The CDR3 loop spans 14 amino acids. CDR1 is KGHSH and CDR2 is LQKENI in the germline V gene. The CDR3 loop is CASSPGQGGTEAFF. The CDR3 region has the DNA TGTGCCAGCTCCCCGGGACAGGGGGGCACTGAAGCTTTCTTT.

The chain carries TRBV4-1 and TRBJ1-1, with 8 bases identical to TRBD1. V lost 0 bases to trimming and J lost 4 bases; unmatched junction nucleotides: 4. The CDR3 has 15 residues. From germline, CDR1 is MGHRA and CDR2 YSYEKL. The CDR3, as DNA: TGCGCCAGCAGCCAAGACAGGGGGCAAGGCACTGAAGCTTTCTTT. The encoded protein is CASSQDRGQGTEAFF.

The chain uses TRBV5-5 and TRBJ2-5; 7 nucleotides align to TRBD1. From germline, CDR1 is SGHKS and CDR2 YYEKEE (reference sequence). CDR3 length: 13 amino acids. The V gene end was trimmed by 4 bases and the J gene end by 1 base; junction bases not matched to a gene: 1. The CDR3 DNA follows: TGTGCCAGCAGCCGACAGGGCCAAGAGACCCAGTACTTC. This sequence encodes CASSRQGQETQYF.

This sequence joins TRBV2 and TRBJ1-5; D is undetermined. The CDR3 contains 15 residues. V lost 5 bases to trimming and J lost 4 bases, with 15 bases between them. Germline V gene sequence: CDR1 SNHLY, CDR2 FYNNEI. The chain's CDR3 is CASSRGVSSNQPQHF. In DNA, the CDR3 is TGTGCCAGCAGTAGAGGCGTGTCGAGTAATCAGCCCCAGCATTTT.

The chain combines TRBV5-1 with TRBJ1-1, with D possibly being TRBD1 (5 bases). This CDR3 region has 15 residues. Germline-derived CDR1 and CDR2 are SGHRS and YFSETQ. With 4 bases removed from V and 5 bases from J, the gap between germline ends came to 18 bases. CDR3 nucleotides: TGCGCCAGCAGCGGTGATGGCCAGGGCAAAACTGAAGCTTTCTTT. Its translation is CASSGDGQGKTEAFF. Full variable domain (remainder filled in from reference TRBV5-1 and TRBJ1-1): KAGVTQTPRYLIKTRGQQVTLSCSPISGHRSVSWYQQTPGQGLQFLFEYFSETQRNKGNFPGRFSGRQFSNSRSEMNVSTLELGDSALYLCASSGDGQGKTEAFFGQGTRLTVV.

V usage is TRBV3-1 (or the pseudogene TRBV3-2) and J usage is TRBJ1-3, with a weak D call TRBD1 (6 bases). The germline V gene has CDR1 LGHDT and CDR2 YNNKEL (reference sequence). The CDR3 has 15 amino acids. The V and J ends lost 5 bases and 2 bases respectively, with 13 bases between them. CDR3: CASSEVTGTGNTIYF. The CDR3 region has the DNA TGTGCCAGCAGCGAAGTCACAGGGACTGGAAACACCATATATTTT.

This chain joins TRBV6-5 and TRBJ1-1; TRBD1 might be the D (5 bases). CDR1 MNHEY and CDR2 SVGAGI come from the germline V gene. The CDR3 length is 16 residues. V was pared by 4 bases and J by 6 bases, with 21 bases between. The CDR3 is CASSFLDPGGAAEAFF. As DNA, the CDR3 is TGTGCCAGCAGTTTCCTGGACCCCGGAGGGGCCGCTGAAGCTTTCTTT.